Only one count was recorded for the clone carrying this T cell receptor (beta chain). Sequencing of TCR beta was performed on blood CD8+ T cells and on blood CD4+ T cells. As judged by recently defined diagnostic criteria, patients with Susac syndrome had definite or probable disease. CD8+ and CD4+ T cells were negatively isolated; TEMRA cells were FACS-enriched. The sample is drawn from a study of CD8 T cells in Susac syndrome. CDR3 size: 16 residues. The junction had 10 bases not matched to a gene; V was cut back by 3 bases and J by 4 bases. Germline V gene sequence: CDR1 GTSNPN, CDR2 SVGIG (reference sequence). RNA amounts of about 0.5 to 1 ug underwent reverse transcription with random hexamers. Amplification of the TCR beta CDR3 was carried out by immunoSEQ multiplex PCR, which spanned a total of 54 Vbeta and 13 Jbeta segments. Each CDR3 protein is one row after TCRdb ran MiXCR on the immunoSEQ multiplex PCR reads. Found here are 200,000 to 300,000 distinct CDR3 sequences, approximately 95% of them singletons; the top ten hold approximately 0.1%.

The sequence derives from a human donor with Susac syndrome. This chain connects TRBV30 to TRBJ2-1; TRBD1 matches at 9 bases. The sample taken for sequencing was CD4+ T cells from PBMCs. CDR3 sequence (DNA): TGTGCCTGGAGCGACATCCGGGACAGGGCTTACAATGAGCAGTTCTTC. Its protein product is CAWSDIRDRAYNEQFF. The whole variable domain, remainder taken from reference TRBV30 and TRBJ2-1, is SQTIHQWPATLVQPVGSPLSLECTVEGTSNPNLYWYRQAAGRGLQLLFYSVGIGQISSEVPQNLSASRPQDRQFILSSKKLLLSDSGFYLCAWSDIRDRAYNEQFFGPGTRLTVL.